This T cell receptor (beta chain) was sequenced during a study of human CD8 memory T cell subsets. Broader study findings: T cell repertoires from the stem-like memory and precursor exhausted subsets showed minimal mutual overlap.

TCR beta libraries were made by UMI-labeled 5' RACE. From the 5' RACE reads, TCRdb lists one entry per CDR3 protein and no DNA. The repertoire table contains several thousand distinct CDR3 sequences. As concerns this clonotype: Antigen: not known.

The CDR3 length is 16 residues. Germline values: CDR1 MNHNY, CDR2 SVGAGI (reference sequence). The study used negative magnetic separation to enrich total CD8+ T cells. RNA was isolated from duplicate vials, each containing fewer than 160,000 sorted CD8+ T cells, for every subset. The sample consisted of CD8+ T cells from PBMCs. The receptor's source is a human donor in good health. J is TRBJ2-5 and V is TRBV6-6; with no DNA, the TCRdb D assignment of TRBD2 cannot be verified. The CDR3 is CASSYVGLAGKETQYF.